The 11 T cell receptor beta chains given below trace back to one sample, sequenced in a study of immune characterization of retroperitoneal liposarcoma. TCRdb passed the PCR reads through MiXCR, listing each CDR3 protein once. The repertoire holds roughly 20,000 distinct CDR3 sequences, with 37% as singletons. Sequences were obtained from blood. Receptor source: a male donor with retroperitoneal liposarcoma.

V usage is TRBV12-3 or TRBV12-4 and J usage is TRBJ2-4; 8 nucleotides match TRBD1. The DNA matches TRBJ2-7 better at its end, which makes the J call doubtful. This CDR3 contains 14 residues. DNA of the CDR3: TGTGCCAGCAGTTTTGGGACAGGCTTCTACGAGCAGTACTTC. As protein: CASSFGTGFYEQYF.

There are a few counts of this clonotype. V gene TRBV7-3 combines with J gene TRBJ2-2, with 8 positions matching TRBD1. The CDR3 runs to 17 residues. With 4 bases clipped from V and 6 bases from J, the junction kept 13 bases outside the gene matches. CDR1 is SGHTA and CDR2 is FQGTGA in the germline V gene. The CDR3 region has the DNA TGTGCCAGCAGCTCTGGACAGGGAGCGGGTCGGGCCGGGGAGCTGTTTTTT. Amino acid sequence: CASSSGQGAGRAGELFF.

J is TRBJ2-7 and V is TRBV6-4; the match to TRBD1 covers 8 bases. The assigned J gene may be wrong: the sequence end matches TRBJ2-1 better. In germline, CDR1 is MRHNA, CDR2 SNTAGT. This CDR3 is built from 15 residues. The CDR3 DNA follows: TGTGCCAGCAGTGTGCAGGGGGCATGGAAAAATGAGCAGTTCTTC. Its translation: CASSVQGAWKNEQFF.

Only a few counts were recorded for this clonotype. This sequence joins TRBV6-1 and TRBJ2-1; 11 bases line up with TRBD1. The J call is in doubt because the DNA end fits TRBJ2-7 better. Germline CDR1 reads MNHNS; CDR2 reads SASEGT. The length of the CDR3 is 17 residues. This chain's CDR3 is CASRGTGGAPMTYEQYF. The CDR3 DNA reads TGTGCCAGCAGAGGGACAGGGGGAGCTCCGATGACCTACGAGCAGTACTTC.

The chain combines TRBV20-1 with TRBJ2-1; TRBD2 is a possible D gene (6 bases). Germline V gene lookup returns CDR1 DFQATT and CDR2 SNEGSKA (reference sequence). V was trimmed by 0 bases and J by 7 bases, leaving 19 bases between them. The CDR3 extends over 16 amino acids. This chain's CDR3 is CSARDYLRVTRNEQFF. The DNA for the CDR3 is TGCAGTGCTAGAGATTACCTCAGGGTGACTAGGAATGAGCAGTTCTTC.

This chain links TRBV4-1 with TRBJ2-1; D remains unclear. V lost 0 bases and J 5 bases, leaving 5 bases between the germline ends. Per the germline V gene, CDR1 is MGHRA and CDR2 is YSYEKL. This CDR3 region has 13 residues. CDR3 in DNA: TGCGCCAGCAGCCAAGACTACAACAATGAGCAGTTCTTC. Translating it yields CASSQDYNNEQFF.

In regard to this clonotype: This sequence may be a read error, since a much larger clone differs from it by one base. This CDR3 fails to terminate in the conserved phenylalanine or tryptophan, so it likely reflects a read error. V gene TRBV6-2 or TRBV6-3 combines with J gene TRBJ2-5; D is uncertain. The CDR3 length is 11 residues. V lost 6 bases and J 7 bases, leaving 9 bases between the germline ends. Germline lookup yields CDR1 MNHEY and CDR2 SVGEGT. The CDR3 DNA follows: TGTGCCAGCAGCCAAGGACGGACCCAGTACTGC. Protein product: CASSQGRTQYC.

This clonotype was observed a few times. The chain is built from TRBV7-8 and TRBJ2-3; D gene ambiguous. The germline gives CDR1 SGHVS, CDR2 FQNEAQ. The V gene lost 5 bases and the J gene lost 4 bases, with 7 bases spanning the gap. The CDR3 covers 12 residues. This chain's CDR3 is CASSTPADTQYF. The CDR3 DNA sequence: TGTGCCAGCAGCACGCCTGCAGATACGCAGTATTTT. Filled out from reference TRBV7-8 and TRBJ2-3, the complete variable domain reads GAGVSQSPRYKVAKRGQDVALRCDPISGHVSLFWYQQALGQGPEFLTYFQNEAQLDKSGLPSDRFFAERPEGSVSTLKIQRTQQEDSAVYLCASSTPADTQYFGPGTRLTVL.

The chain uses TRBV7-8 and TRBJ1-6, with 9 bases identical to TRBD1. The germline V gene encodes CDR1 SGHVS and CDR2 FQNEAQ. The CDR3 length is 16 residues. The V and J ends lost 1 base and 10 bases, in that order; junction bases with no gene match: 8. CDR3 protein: CASSLGPGQGRSPLHF. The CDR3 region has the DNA TGTGCCAGCAGCTTAGGGCCGGGACAGGGTCGATCACCCCTCCACTTT.

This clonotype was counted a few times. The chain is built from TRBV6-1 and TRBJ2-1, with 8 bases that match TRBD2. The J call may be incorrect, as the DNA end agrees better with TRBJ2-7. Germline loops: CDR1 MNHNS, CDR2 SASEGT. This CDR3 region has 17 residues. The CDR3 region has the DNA TGTGCCAGCAGTGAAGATGAGCGGGGGAGCTTCCAGGGGGAGCAGTACTTC. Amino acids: CASSEDERGSFQGEQYF.

The CDR3 sequence is CASSSDRSSYEQYF. Written as DNA, the CDR3 is TGTGCCAGCAGCTCCGACAGGAGCTCCTACGAGCAGTACTTC. The V call is TRBV11-3, the J call TRBJ2-7, with a weak D call TRBD1 (6 bases). This CDR3 has 14 residues. Trimming removed 4 bases at V and 0 bases at J, with 10 bases between. Germline CDR1 reads SGHNT; CDR2 reads YENEEA.